What follows describes a single T cell receptor (beta chain). The data stem from a study of graft-versus-host responses after intestinal transplantation. The V gene lost 6 bases and the J gene lost 5 bases, with 16 bases spanning the gap. Germline CDR1 MNHEY, CDR2 SVGAGI. The CDR3 is made up of 14 amino acids. The data were produced by immunoSEQ multiplex PCR, yet TCRdb's version contains in-frame clones alone and is incomplete. The sample has about 97,000 clones; 90% are singletons. The sample here was PBMCs, taken 450 to 460 days after intestinal transplant. The chain combines TRBV6-5 with TRBJ2-5, with a tentative D call TRBD2 (6 bases). The TCR sequence derives from a human patient who received an intestinal transplant, so some T cells may come from the graft donor. The CDR3 DNA follows: TGTGCCAGCAGCGCCCACAGAGGGAGGGAGACCCAGTACTTC. It is translated as CASSAHRGRETQYF.